Listed below are T cell receptor beta chains from one sample, sequenced in a study of OX40 agonist ivuxolimab in advanced cancers. TCRdb keeps only in-frame clones here, not all; method: immunoSEQ multiplex PCR. The table shows about 34,000 clones, with around 80% occurring only once. The sample in question was CD4+ or CD8+ T cells sorted from blood, obtained in a trial of the OX40 agonist ivuxolimab. These receptors originate from an adult with an advanced solid tumor such as melanoma, head and neck, liver or kidney cancer. CDR3s include the opening cysteine and the closing phenylalanine or tryptophan. Fields, in order: J gene, D gene, clone size, V gene, CDR3 DNA, CDR3 protein. A D gene is named only where the DNA matches it firmly. Not every row has a clone size; where given, it reads once, few, many or a size class.

j_gene: TRBJ2-5; d_gene: TRBD2; abundance: -; v_gene: TRBV4-1; CDR3nt: TGCGCCAGCAGCCCCCTTGGACTAGCGGGTTTCCAAGAGACCCAGTACTTC; CDR3aa: CASSPLGLAGFQETQYF
j_gene: TRBJ1-2; d_gene: TRBD1; abundance: -; v_gene: TRBV4-1; CDR3nt: TGCGCCAGCAGCCCAGGGACAGTCTATGGCTACACCTTC; CDR3aa: CASSPGTVYGYTF
j_gene: TRBJ1-2; d_gene: TRBD1; abundance: -; v_gene: TRBV7-8; CDR3nt: TGTGCCAGCAGTCCAGGGGGGGGTCGGGACAATGCCAATGGCTACACCTTC; CDR3aa: CASSPGGGRDNANGYTF
j_gene: TRBJ1-1; d_gene: TRBD1; abundance: -; v_gene: TRBV18; CDR3nt: TGTGCCAGCTCATTCGGGACAGGAAGGAACACTGAAGCTTTCTTT; CDR3aa: CASSFGTGRNTEAFF
j_gene: TRBJ1-1; d_gene: -; abundance: once; v_gene: TRBV11-2; CDR3nt: TGTGCCAGCAGCTTAGTCTCCATGAACACTGAAGCTTTCTTT; CDR3aa: CASSLVSMNTEAFF
j_gene: TRBJ2-3; d_gene: TRBD2; abundance: -; v_gene: TRBV2; CDR3nt: TGTGCCAGCAGGGCTAGCGGGAGCACAGATACGCAGTATTTT; CDR3aa: CASRASGSTDTQYF
j_gene: TRBJ1-2; d_gene: -; abundance: -; v_gene: TRBV28; CDR3nt: TGTGCCAGCAGTTTATCAGCCAGGGGACGAAATGGCTACACCTTC; CDR3aa: CASSLSARGRNGYTF
j_gene: TRBJ2-5; d_gene: -; abundance: -; v_gene: TRBV5-6; CDR3nt: TGTGCCAGCAGCCCCCAGGTTGGGAGCATGCAGACCCAGTACTTC; CDR3aa: CASSPQVGSMQTQYF
j_gene: TRBJ2-7; d_gene: -; abundance: -; v_gene: TRBV9; CDR3nt: TGTGCCAGCGTCCCCCCCCGCCGGGACAACTCCTACGAGCAGTACTTC; CDR3aa: CASVPPRRDNSYEQYF
j_gene: TRBJ2-3; d_gene: TRBD2; abundance: -; v_gene: TRBV5-4; CDR3nt: TGTGCCAGCAGCTTGGGGCCCACTTGGACTAGCGGGGCCACAGATACGCAGTATTTT; CDR3aa: CASSLGPTWTSGATDTQYF
j_gene: TRBJ1-2; d_gene: -; abundance: -; v_gene: TRBV4-2; CDR3nt: TGTGCCAGCAGCCAAATGGCAGGACATGGTGGCTACACCTTC; CDR3aa: CASSQMAGHGGYTF
j_gene: TRBJ2-3; d_gene: -; abundance: -; v_gene: TRBV2; CDR3nt: TGTGCCAGCAGTCTACAGGTGGATACGCAGTATTTT; CDR3aa: CASSLQVDTQYF
j_gene: TRBJ1-1; d_gene: TRBD1; abundance: -; v_gene: TRBV5-1; CDR3nt: TGCGCCAGCAGCCCGCTAGACAGGGGAGAAACTGAAGCTTTCTTT; CDR3aa: CASSPLDRGETEAFF
j_gene: TRBJ2-7; d_gene: -; abundance: -; v_gene: TRBV7-8; CDR3nt: TGTGCCAGCAGCTTAGACGGGTCCAAGCAGTACTTC; CDR3aa: CASSLDGSKQYF
j_gene: TRBJ2-2; d_gene: -; abundance: -; v_gene: TRBV11-3; CDR3nt: TGTGCCAGCAGCTTAACAGGACAGTACACCGGGGAGCTGTTTTTT; CDR3aa: CASSLTGQYTGELFF
j_gene: TRBJ1-6; d_gene: -; abundance: -; v_gene: TRBV18; CDR3nt: TGTGCCAGCTCACCGCGGGGCAGGCAGGTGGATTCACCCCTCCACTTT; CDR3aa: CASSPRGRQVDSPLHF
j_gene: TRBJ1-2; d_gene: -; abundance: few; v_gene: TRBV7-2; CDR3nt: TGTGCCAGCAGTCCCTACACGGCCCGAGAGGGTGGCTACACCTTC; CDR3aa: CASSPYTAREGGYTF
j_gene: TRBJ2-3; d_gene: -; abundance: -; v_gene: TRBV19; CDR3nt: TGTGCCAGTACGACACTGGGGCAGGGTTCAGATACGCAGTATTTT; CDR3aa: CASTTLGQGSDTQYF
j_gene: TRBJ2-2; d_gene: -; abundance: -; v_gene: TRBV30; CDR3nt: TGTGCCTGGAGCCGGCCGGGGGCCGGGGAGCTGTTTTTT; CDR3aa: CAWSRPGAGELFF
j_gene: TRBJ2-7; d_gene: TRBD2; abundance: -; v_gene: TRBV4-2; CDR3nt: TGTGCCAGCAGCCAGCTACTAGCGGTAAGCTCCTACGAGCAGTACTTC; CDR3aa: CASSQLLAVSSYEQYF
j_gene: TRBJ2-2; d_gene: -; abundance: -; v_gene: TRBV19; CDR3nt: TGTGCCAGTAGTACCGAAGCCGGGGAGCTGTTTTTT; CDR3aa: CASSTEAGELFF
j_gene: TRBJ2-4; d_gene: -; abundance: -; v_gene: TRBV5-8; CDR3nt: TGTGCCAGCAGCTTCTCGAACGGGTTGGGCAAAAACATTCAGTACTTC; CDR3aa: CASSFSNGLGKNIQYF
j_gene: TRBJ2-1; d_gene: TRBD2; abundance: -; v_gene: TRBV25-1; CDR3nt: TGTGCCAGCAGTGGTGGGCGGGGGGTTGGCAATGAGCAGTTCTTC; CDR3aa: CASSGGRGVGNEQFF
j_gene: TRBJ1-6; d_gene: -; abundance: -; v_gene: TRBV19; CDR3nt: TGTGCCAGTAAAACTGGGCCTCAAGAGTTGCCACCCCTCCACTTT; CDR3aa: CASKTGPQELPPLHF
j_gene: TRBJ2-5; d_gene: -; abundance: -; v_gene: TRBV7-3; CDR3nt: TGTGCCAGCAGCGCCGACCGGACCCAGTACTTC; CDR3aa: CASSADRTQYF
j_gene: TRBJ1-4; d_gene: -; abundance: -; v_gene: TRBV5-4; CDR3nt: TGTGCCAGCAGCTCCGGGGGGTTTAATGAAAAACTGTTTTTT; CDR3aa: CASSSGGFNEKLFF
j_gene: TRBJ1-1; d_gene: -; abundance: -; v_gene: TRBV6-5; CDR3nt: TGTGCCAGCAGTTTGCTCGCGAACACTGAAGCTTTCTTT; CDR3aa: CASSLLANTEAFF
j_gene: TRBJ1-5; d_gene: -; abundance: once; v_gene: TRBV19; CDR3nt: TGTGCCAGTAACCAGGACAGACCTATGAGCAATCAGCCCCAGCATTTT; CDR3aa: CASNQDRPMSNQPQHF
j_gene: TRBJ2-5; d_gene: -; abundance: -; v_gene: TRBV7-9; CDR3nt: TGTGCCAGCAGCCCCAGCCGATCGGGGCGCGAGACCCAGTACTTC; CDR3aa: CASSPSRSGRETQYF
j_gene: TRBJ1-4; d_gene: -; abundance: -; v_gene: TRBV27; CDR3nt: TGTGCCAGCAGCGGGCGGACAACTAATGAAAAACTGTTTTTT; CDR3aa: CASSGRTTNEKLFF
j_gene: TRBJ1-1; d_gene: -; abundance: -; v_gene: TRBV6-5; CDR3nt: TGTGCCAGCAGGACCTCCTCCTTAACCAGTGAAGCTTTCTTT; CDR3aa: CASRTSSLTSEAFF
j_gene: TRBJ2-2; d_gene: TRBD2; abundance: -; v_gene: TRBV7-3; CDR3nt: TGTGCCAGCAGAACCGGGACTAGCGGGGGCGGGGAGCTGTTTTTT; CDR3aa: CASRTGTSGGGELFF
j_gene: TRBJ2-3; d_gene: -; abundance: -; v_gene: TRBV4-3; CDR3nt: TGCGCCAGCAGCCAAGGGAATAGGGGGGGAACAGATACGCAGTATTTT; CDR3aa: CASSQGNRGGTDTQYF
j_gene: TRBJ2-7; d_gene: TRBD2; abundance: -; v_gene: TRBV7-2; CDR3nt: TGTGCCAGCAGCCCTCGAAGCGGGGGGGCCTACGAGCAGTACTTC; CDR3aa: CASSPRSGGAYEQYF
j_gene: TRBJ1-4; d_gene: -; abundance: -; v_gene: TRBV6-5; CDR3nt: TGTGCCAGCAGTTACTCGAGAGGGTTTGAAAAACTGTTTTTT; CDR3aa: CASSYSRGFEKLFF
j_gene: TRBJ2-1; d_gene: TRBD2; abundance: -; v_gene: TRBV5-4; CDR3nt: TGTGCCAGCAGCGTGGGCGGTAGCAGCGGGGTAAATGAGCAGTTCTTC; CDR3aa: CASSVGGSSGVNEQFF
j_gene: TRBJ1-2; d_gene: TRBD1; abundance: -; v_gene: TRBV7-8; CDR3nt: TGTGCCAGCAGCTTAGACCTGGGACAGGGGGCAATCTATGGCTACACCTTC; CDR3aa: CASSLDLGQGAIYGYTF
j_gene: TRBJ1-3; d_gene: TRBD1; abundance: -; v_gene: TRBV7-8; CDR3nt: TGTGCCAGCAGCTTAACGACAGGGTTTGCTGGAAACACCATATATTTT; CDR3aa: CASSLTTGFAGNTIYF
j_gene: TRBJ1-1; d_gene: -; abundance: -; v_gene: TRBV19; CDR3nt: TGTGCCACCCGAAGGGGGGGGACGAACACTGAAGCTTTCTTT; CDR3aa: CATRRGGTNTEAFF
j_gene: TRBJ1-1; d_gene: -; abundance: once; v_gene: TRBV18; CDR3nt: TGTGCCAGCTCACCATTGAGTAGGTCCGGCACTGAAGCTTTCTTT; CDR3aa: CASSPLSRSGTEAFF
j_gene: TRBJ1-1; d_gene: -; abundance: -; v_gene: TRBV2; CDR3nt: TGTGCCAGCAGTCAGGGGATGAACACTGAAGCTTTCTTT; CDR3aa: CASSQGMNTEAFF
j_gene: TRBJ2-3; d_gene: -; abundance: -; v_gene: TRBV6-1; CDR3nt: TGTGCCAGCAGTGAACGGGCGGGACGTACAGATACGCAGTATTTT; CDR3aa: CASSERAGRTDTQYF
j_gene: TRBJ1-3; d_gene: -; abundance: -; v_gene: TRBV6-5; CDR3nt: TGTGCCAGCAGCCAGACCAGGGGAAGGGGAAACACCATATATTTT; CDR3aa: CASSQTRGRGNTIYF
j_gene: TRBJ2-5; d_gene: -; abundance: -; v_gene: TRBV11-2; CDR3nt: TGTGCCAGCAGCTTTTCCCGCGTCGGGGAGACCCAGTACTTC; CDR3aa: CASSFSRVGETQYF
j_gene: TRBJ1-4; d_gene: -; abundance: -; v_gene: TRBV4-3; CDR3nt: TGCGCCAGCAGCCAAGTGATCGGGGTGGCTACTAATGAAAAACTGTTTTTT; CDR3aa: CASSQVIGVATNEKLFF
j_gene: TRBJ1-2; d_gene: -; abundance: once; v_gene: TRBV28; CDR3nt: TGTGCCAGCAGCCCTGGACAGAGCTATGGCTACACCTTC; CDR3aa: CASSPGQSYGYTF
j_gene: TRBJ1-5; d_gene: -; abundance: -; v_gene: TRBV11-2; CDR3nt: TGTGCCAGCAGCTTCGGGAGGGGCAATCAGCCCCAGCATTTT; CDR3aa: CASSFGRGNQPQHF
j_gene: TRBJ2-5; d_gene: -; abundance: -; v_gene: TRBV28; CDR3nt: TGTGCCAGCAGCAAGACTCTGACAGAGACCCAGTACTTC; CDR3aa: CASSKTLTETQYF
j_gene: TRBJ2-7; d_gene: TRBD1; abundance: -; v_gene: TRBV12-5; CDR3nt: TGTGCTAGTGGTCCCAAGGGGGACAGGGCAAGGTACGAGCAGTACTTC; CDR3aa: CASGPKGDRARYEQYF
j_gene: TRBJ2-2; d_gene: TRBD2; abundance: -; v_gene: TRBV7-8; CDR3nt: TGTGCCAGCATGGGAGGGATGAACACCGGGGAGCTGTTTTTT; CDR3aa: CASMGGMNTGELFF
j_gene: TRBJ1-5; d_gene: -; abundance: -; v_gene: TRBV18; CDR3nt: TGTGCCAGCTCACCTGCGGCAGGCGCCTATAGCAATCAGCCCCAGCATTTT; CDR3aa: CASSPAAGAYSNQPQHF
j_gene: TRBJ2-7; d_gene: TRBD2; abundance: -; v_gene: TRBV5-4; CDR3nt: TGTGCCAGCAGCTCCCCGAGCGGGAGAACTTACGAGCAGTACTTC; CDR3aa: CASSSPSGRTYEQYF
j_gene: TRBJ1-5; d_gene: -; abundance: few; v_gene: TRBV6-5; CDR3nt: TGTGCCGGGCCGAGCAGATGCAATCAGCCCCAGCATTTT; CDR3aa: CAGPSRCNQPQHF
j_gene: TRBJ2-3; d_gene: -; abundance: -; v_gene: TRBV30; CDR3nt: TGTGCCTGGAGTCGGAGCGGAGATACGCAGTATTTT; CDR3aa: CAWSRSGDTQYF
j_gene: TRBJ1-1; d_gene: -; abundance: -; v_gene: TRBV6-1; CDR3nt: TGTGCCAGCACGAGAGAAAAAATGAACACTGAAGCTTTCTTT; CDR3aa: CASTREKMNTEAFF